This TCR beta chain derives from a study of cytomegalovirus exposure and HLA in healthy donors. Deletions cut 7 bases from V and 0 bases from J, with 9 bases between. The length of the CDR3 is 13 residues. Germline V gene data show CDR1 as MDHEN and CDR2 as SYDVKM. Study findings and constraints: A link between a missense DCLRE1C variant and TCR beta V- and J-gene trimming emerged from a later analysis.

This clone was counted between two and nine times. The antigen is undetermined. PCR involved 60 Vbeta and 13 Jbeta primers. Sequencing was performed with immunoSEQ multiplex PCR; in TCRdb, only in-frame clones are kept and a portion is missing. This sample has around 130,000 clones, with around 78% found just once. The chain joins TRBV28 to TRBJ1-2, with D unclear. The sample consisted of PBMCs. The receptor's source is a woman aged 50 to 65 in good health and CMV-seronegative. The CDR3, as DNA: TGTGCCAGCAATCTGAGGGCTAACTATGGCTACACCTTC. Amino acid sequence: CASNLRANYGYTF.